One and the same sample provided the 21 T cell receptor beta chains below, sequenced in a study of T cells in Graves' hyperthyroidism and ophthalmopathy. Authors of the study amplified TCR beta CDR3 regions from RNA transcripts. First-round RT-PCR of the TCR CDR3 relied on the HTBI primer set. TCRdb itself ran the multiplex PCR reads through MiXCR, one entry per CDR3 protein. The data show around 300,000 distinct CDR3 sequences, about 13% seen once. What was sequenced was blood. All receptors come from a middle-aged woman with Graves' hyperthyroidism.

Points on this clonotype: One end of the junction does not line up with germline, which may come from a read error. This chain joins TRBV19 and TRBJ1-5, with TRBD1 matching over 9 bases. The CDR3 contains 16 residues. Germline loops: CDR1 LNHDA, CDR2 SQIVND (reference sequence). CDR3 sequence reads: CASRETGGALGQPQDF. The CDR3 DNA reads TGTGCCAGTAGAGAGACAGGGGGAGCCTTGGGGCAGCCCCAGGATTTT.

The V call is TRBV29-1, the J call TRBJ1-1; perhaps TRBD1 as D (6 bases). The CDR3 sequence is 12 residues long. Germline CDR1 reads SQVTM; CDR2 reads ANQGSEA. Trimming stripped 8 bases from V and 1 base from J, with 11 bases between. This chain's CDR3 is CSWGHPNTEAFF. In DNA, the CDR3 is TGCAGCTGGGGACACCCGAACACTGAAGCTTTCTTT.

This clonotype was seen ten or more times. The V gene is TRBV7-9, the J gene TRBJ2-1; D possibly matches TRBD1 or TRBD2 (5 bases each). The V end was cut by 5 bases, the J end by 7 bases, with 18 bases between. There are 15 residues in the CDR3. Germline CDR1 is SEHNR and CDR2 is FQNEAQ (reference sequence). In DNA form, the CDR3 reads TGTGCCAGCAGCCCCAAACGGCGGTGGGGGAATGAGCAGTTCTTC. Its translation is CASSPKRRWGNEQFF.

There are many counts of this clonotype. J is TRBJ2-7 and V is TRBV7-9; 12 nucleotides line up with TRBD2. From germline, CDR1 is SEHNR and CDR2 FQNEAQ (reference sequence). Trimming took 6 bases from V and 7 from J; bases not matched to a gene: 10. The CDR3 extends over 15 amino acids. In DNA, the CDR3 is TGTGCCAGCAGACTAGCGGGAGGATCAGCGCGGGAGCAGTACTTC. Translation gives CASRLAGGSAREQYF.

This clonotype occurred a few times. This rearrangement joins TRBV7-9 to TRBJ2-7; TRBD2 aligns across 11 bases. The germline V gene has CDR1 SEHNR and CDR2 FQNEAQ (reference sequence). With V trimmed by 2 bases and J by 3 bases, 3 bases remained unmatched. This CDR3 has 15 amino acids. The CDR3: CASSLTLAGVYEQYF. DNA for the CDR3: TGTGCCAGCAGCTTAACACTAGCGGGGGTCTACGAGCAGTACTTC.

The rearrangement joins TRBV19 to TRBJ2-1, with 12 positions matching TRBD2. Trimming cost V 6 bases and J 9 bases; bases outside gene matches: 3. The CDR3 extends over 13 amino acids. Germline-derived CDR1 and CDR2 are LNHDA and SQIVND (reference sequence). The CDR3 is CASRLAGGREQFF. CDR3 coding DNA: TGTGCCAGTAGGCTAGCGGGAGGGCGTGAGCAGTTCTTC.

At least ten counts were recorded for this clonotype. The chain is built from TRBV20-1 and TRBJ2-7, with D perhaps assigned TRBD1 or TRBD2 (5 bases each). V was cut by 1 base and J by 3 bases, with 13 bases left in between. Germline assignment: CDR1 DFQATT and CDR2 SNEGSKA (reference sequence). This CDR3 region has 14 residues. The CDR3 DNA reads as TGCAGTGCTAGAGGGGGCAGCGGAATCTACGAGCAGTACTTC. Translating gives CSARGGSGIYEQYF.

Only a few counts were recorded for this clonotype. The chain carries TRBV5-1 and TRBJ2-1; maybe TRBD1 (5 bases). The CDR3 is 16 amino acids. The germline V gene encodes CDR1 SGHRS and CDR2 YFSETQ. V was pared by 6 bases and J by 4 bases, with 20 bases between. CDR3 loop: CASTVSTGDRYNEQFF. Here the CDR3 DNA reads TGCGCCAGCACCGTAAGTACAGGAGACCGTTACAATGAGCAGTTCTTC.

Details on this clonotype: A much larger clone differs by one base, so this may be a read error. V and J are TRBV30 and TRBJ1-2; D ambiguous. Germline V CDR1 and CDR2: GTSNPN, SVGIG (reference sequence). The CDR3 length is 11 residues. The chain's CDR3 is CTWSPGNGYTF. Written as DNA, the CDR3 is TGTACCTGGAGTCCGGGGAATGGCTACACCTTC.

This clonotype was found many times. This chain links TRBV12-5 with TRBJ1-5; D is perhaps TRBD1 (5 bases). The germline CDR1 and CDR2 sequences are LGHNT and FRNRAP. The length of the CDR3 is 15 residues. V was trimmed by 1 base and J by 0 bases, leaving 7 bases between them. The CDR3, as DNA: TGTGCTAGTGGTTTGGGGGGGGATAGCAATCAGCCCCAGCATTTT. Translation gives CASGLGGDSNQPQHF.

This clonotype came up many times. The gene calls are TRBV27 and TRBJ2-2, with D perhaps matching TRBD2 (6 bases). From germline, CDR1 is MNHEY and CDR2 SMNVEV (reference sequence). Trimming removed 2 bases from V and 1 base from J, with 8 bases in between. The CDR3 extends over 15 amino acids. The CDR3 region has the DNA TGTGCCAGCAGTTTAGCTAGCGAGAACACCGGGGAGCTGTTTTTT. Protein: CASSLASENTGELFF.

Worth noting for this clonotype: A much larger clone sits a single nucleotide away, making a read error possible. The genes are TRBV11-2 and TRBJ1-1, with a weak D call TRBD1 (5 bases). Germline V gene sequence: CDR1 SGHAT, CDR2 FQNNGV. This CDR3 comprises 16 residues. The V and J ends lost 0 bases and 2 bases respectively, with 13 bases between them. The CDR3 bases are TGTGCCAGCAGCTTAGATGGGGCTTTTGGAAACACTGAAGCTTTCTTT. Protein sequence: CASSLDGAFGNTEAFF. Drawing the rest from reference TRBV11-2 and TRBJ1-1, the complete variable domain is EAGVAQSPRYKIIEKRQSVAFWCNPISGHATLYWYQQILGQGPKLLIQFQNNGVVDDSQLPKDRFSAERLKGVDSTLKIQPAKLEDSAVYLCASSLDGAFGNTEAFFGQGTRLTVV.

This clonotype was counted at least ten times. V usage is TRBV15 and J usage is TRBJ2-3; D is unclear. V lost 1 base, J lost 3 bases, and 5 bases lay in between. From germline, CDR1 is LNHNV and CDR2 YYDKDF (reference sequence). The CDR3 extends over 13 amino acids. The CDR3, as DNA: TGTGCCACCAGCAGAGTTGGGACAGATACGCAGTATTTT. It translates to CATSRVGTDTQYF.

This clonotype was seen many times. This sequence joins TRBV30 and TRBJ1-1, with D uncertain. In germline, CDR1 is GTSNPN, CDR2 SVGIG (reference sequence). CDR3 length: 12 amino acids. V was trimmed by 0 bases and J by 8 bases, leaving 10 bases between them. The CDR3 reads CAWSVGAWEAFF. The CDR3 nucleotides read TGTGCCTGGAGTGTAGGAGCATGGGAAGCTTTCTTT.

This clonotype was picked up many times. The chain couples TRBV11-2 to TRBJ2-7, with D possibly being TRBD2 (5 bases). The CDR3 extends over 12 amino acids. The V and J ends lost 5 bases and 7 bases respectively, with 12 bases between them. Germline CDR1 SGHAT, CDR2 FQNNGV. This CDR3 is CASSHGGREQYF. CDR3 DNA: TGTGCCAGCAGCCACGGCGGGCGGGAGCAGTACTTC.

The CDR3 nucleotides are TGTGCCAGCAGTTTATTAATGGCGGACTATGGCTACACCTTC. Its translation is CASSLLMADYGYTF. This chain joins TRBV28 and TRBJ1-2; D unresolved. This CDR3 region has 14 residues. The germline V gene has CDR1 MDHEN and CDR2 SYDVKM. V lost 1 base and J lost 3, with 9 bases in between.

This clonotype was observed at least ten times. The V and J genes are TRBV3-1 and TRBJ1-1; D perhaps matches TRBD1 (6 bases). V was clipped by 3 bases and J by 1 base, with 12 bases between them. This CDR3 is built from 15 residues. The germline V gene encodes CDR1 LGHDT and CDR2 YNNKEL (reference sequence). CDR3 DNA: TGTGCCAGCAGCCAGGGACACAGTCCGAACACTGAAGCTTTCTTT. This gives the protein CASSQGHSPNTEAFF. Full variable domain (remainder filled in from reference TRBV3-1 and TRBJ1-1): DTAVSQTPKYLVTQMGNDKSIKCEQNLGHDTMYWYKQDSKKFLKIMFSYNNKELIINETVPNRFSPKSPDKAHLNLHINSLELGDSAVYFCASSQGHSPNTEAFFGQGTRLTVV.

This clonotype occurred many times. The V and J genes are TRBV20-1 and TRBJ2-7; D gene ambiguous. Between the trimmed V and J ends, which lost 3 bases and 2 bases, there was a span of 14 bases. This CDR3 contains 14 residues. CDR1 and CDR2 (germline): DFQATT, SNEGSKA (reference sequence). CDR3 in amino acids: CSASSHSNTYEQYF. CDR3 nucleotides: TGCAGTGCTAGTTCCCACTCGAACACCTACGAGCAGTACTTC.

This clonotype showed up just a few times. This CDR3 is CASSVAGTGTPYEQYF. The CDR3 DNA sequence: TGTGCCAGCAGCGTAGCGGGAACCGGGACCCCCTACGAGCAGTACTTC. V usage is TRBV9 and J usage is TRBJ2-7; D is tentatively TRBD1 or TRBD2 (5 bases each). CDR1 is SGDLS, CDR2 YYNGEE, per germline. V was clipped by 0 bases and J by 2 bases, with 15 bases between them. The CDR3 has 16 amino acids.

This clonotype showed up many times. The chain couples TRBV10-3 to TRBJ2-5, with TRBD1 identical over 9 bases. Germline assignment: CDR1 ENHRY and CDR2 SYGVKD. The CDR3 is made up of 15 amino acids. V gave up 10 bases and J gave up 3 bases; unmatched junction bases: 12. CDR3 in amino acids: CATESQGQGEETQYF. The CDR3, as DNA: TGTGCCACAGAATCCCAGGGACAGGGCGAAGAGACCCAGTACTTC.

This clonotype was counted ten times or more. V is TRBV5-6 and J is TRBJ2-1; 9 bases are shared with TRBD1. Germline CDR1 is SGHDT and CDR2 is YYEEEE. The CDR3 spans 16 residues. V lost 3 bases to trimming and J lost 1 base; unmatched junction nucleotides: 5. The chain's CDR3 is CASSSIQGASYNEQFF. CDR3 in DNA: TGTGCCAGCAGCTCCATACAGGGGGCATCCTACAATGAGCAGTTCTTC.